This T cell receptor (beta chain) was retrieved from a study of shared clonotypes between healthy human individuals. As for this clone: Its antigen is still unknown. Other DNA sequences in this sample translate to the same CDR3.

Germline V gene lookup returns CDR1 SEHNR and CDR2 FQNEAQ (reference sequence). The CDR3 covers 11 residues. The ends were cut back, 6 bases at V and 3 bases at J, with 6 bases in the middle. TCRdb's table, derived via immunoSEQ multiplex PCR, lists solely in-frame clones and lacks some. The sample records around 620,000 clones, around 95% being singletons. The naive CD8 subset, CD45RO-negative cells positively selected for CCR7, excluded terminally differentiated effector memory CD45RA+ cells. Donors were Caucasian adults residing in Nashville, Tennessee, USA. The study, taken as a whole, reports: Roughly 5% of naive CD4 clonotypes were common to four donors. Generation probabilities were higher for clonotypes shared across all four sorted-subset donors than for unshared ones. Memory subsets generally showed smaller estimated richness than naive subsets did.

This receptor was taken from a woman in her 30s in good health. The rearrangement joins TRBV7-9 to TRBJ2-7; TRBD2 is a possible D gene (6 bases). Sequences were obtained from naive CD8+ T cells sorted from blood. Here the CDR3 reads CASRRGYEQYF. CDR3 bases: TGTGCCAGCAGGCGGGGCTACGAGCAGTACTTC.